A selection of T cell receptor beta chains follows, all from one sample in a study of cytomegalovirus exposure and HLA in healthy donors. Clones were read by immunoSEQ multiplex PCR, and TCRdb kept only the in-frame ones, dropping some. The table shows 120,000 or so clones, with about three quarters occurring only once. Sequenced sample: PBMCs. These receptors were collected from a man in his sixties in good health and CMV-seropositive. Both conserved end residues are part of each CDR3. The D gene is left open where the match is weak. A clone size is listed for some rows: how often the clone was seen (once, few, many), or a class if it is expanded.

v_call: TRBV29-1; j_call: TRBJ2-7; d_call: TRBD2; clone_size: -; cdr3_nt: TGCAGCGTTATGGCGGGGGGATCCTACGAGCAGTACTTC; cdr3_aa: CSVMAGGSYEQYF
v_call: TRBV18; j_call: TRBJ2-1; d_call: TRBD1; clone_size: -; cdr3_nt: TGTGCCAGCTCACCACGGGACAGAAGGGGGTCCTACAATGAGCAGTTCTTC; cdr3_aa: CASSPRDRRGSYNEQFF
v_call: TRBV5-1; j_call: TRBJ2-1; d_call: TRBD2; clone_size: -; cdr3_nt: TGCGCCAGCAGCTTTGTAGGCGGGAGTACGACTAGCTCCTACAATGAGCAGTTCTTC; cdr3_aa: CASSFVGGSTTSSYNEQFF
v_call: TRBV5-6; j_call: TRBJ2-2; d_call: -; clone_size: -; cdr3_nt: TGTGCCAGCAGCTTCCCCGGGTCCCCAAGGGGGACCGGGGAGCTGTTTTTT; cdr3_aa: CASSFPGSPRGTGELFF
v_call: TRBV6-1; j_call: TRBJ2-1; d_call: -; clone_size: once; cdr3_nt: TGTGCCAGCAGTGAACCGGGACTTTCCAATGAGCAGTTCTTC; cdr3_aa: CASSEPGLSNEQFF
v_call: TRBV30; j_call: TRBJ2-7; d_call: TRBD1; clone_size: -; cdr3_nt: TGTGCCTGGAGTGTACGAAAGGGACAGGGGATGTACGAGCAGTACTTC; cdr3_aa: CAWSVRKGQGMYEQYF
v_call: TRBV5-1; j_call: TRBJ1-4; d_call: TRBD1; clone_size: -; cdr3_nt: TGCGCCAGCAGCTTGGGGACGGACAGGCCCGCAACTAATGAAAAACTGTTTTTT; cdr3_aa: CASSLGTDRPATNEKLFF
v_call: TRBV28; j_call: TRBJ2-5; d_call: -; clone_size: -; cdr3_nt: TGTGCCGCGGAGGGTCAAGAGACCCAGTACTTC; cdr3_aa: CAAEGQETQYF
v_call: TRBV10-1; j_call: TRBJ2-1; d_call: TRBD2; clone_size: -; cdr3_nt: TGCGCCAGCAGTAACCGAGCGGGGGGCCGTGACAATGAGCAGTTCTTC; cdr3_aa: CASSNRAGGRDNEQFF
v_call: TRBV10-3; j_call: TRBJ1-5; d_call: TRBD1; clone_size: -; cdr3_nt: TGTGCCATCAGTGCCGAAGGACAGGGTAATCAGCCCCAGCATTTT; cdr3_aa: CAISAEGQGNQPQHF
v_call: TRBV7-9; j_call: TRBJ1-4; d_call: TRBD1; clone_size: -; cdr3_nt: TGTGCCAGCAGCTCAGACCTGACAGGGGATCGTGAAAAACTGTTTTTT; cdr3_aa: CASSSDLTGDREKLFF
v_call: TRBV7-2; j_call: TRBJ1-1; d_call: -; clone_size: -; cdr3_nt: TGTGCCAGCACTCCGGGGGGCCGATTTACTGAAGCTTTCTTT; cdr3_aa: CASTPGGRFTEAFF